The entry that follows covers one TCR beta chain sequence. Original analysis: Reference gene primer amplification gave nucleated cell count estimates. Using immunoSEQ multiplex PCR, the repertoire was profiled, and TCRdb retains in-frame clones only, with some absent. V, J and clone size are those of that table, while D and trimming were read from the DNA. Altogether about 350,000 clones are present, about nine tenths being singletons, with the ten largest covering 7.3%. The sample originates from a study of blood T cell repertoires in COVID-19. Seattle participants joined during active infection and were tracked over time. The CDR3 contains 14 residues. CDR1 SGHNT and CDR2 YYREEE come from the germline V gene (reference sequence). The J segment lost 6 bases and the V segment lost 4 bases, leaving 7 bases of the junction unmatched.

This clonotype was obtained from a woman in her 70s with COVID-19, enrolled during active disease. Sequencing was performed on peripheral blood. The genes are TRBV5-4 and TRBJ2-1; 7 bases match TRBD2. The CDR3 coding sequence is TGTGCCAGCAGCCAGGTGGGGGGGGTCAATGAGCAGTTCTTC. This sequence encodes CASSQVGGVNEQFF.